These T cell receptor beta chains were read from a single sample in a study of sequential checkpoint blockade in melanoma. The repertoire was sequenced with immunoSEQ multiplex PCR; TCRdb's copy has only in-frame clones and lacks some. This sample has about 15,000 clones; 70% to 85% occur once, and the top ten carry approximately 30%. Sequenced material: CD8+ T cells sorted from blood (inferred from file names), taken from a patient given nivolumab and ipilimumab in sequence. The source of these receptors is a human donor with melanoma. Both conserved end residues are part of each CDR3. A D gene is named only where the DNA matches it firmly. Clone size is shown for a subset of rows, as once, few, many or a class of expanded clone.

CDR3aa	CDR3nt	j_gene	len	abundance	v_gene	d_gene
CASSLYRPSTDTQYF	TGTGCCAGCAGTTTATACAGACCTAGCACAGATACGCAGTATTTT	TRBJ2-3	15	few	TRBV27	-
CASSPPGLAGFTGELFF	TGTGCCAGCAGCCCCCCGGGACTAGCGGGATTCACCGGGGAGCTGTTTTTT	TRBJ2-2	17	once	TRBV7-9	TRBD2
CASGQGISPLHF	TGCGCCAGCGGGCAGGGGATTTCACCCCTCCACTTT	TRBJ1-6	12	-	TRBV4-1	-
CAITGTDSYEQYF	TGTGCCATAACGGGGACTGACTCCTACGAGCAGTACTTC	TRBJ2-7	13	-	TRBV2	-
CASSQGQPHNEQFF	TGTGCCAGCAGCCAGGGACAACCCCACAATGAGCAGTTCTTC	TRBJ2-1	14	-	TRBV28	-
CASSFRAMTEKLFF	TGTGCCAGCAGCTTCAGGGCCATGACTGAAAAACTGTTTTTT	TRBJ1-4	14	-	TRBV13	-
CASSELQGNEQYF	TGCGCCAGCAGTGAATTACAGGGGAACGAGCAGTACTTC	TRBJ2-7	13	-	TRBV10-1	TRBD1
CASSFPRAGEQFF	TGTGCCAGCAGCTTCCCTCGTGCCGGTGAGCAGTTCTTC	TRBJ2-1	13	-	TRBV7-9	-
CASSVGEGSYEQYF	TGTGCCAGCAGCGTTGGGGAGGGATCCTACGAGCAGTACTTC	TRBJ2-7	14	-	TRBV9	TRBD2
CAWSVELAGSYEQYF	TGTGCCTGGAGTGTAGAGCTAGCGGGATCTTACGAGCAGTACTTC	TRBJ2-7	15	-	TRBV30	TRBD2
CASSNEGQVVRETQYF	TGTGCCAGCAGCAACGAGGGACAGGTAGTTCGGGAGACCCAGTACTTC	TRBJ2-5	16	-	TRBV7-9	TRBD1
CASSPLTGQFEKLFF	TGTGCCAGCAGCCCCCTGACGGGACAGTTTGAAAAACTGTTTTTT	TRBJ1-4	15	-	TRBV19	TRBD1
CASSEGGHTDTQYF	TGTGCCAGCAGTGAGGGTGGGCACACAGATACGCAGTATTTT	TRBJ2-3	14	-	TRBV6-1	-
CASSAYSGLLTLGYTF	TGTGCCAGTAGTGCGTACTCAGGGTTGTTGACGTTAGGCTACACCTTC	TRBJ1-2	16	-	TRBV19	-
CASSNTGVWDQPQHF	TGTGCCAGCAGCAATACAGGGGTGTGGGATCAGCCCCAGCATTTT	TRBJ1-5	15	few	TRBV7-9	TRBD1
CSAGTGGYEQYF	TGCAGCGCCGGGACAGGGGGCTACGAGCAGTACTTC	TRBJ2-7	12	-	TRBV29-1	TRBD1
CASSQEPQGAYGYTF	TGCGCCAGCAGCCAAGAACCACAGGGGGCATATGGCTACACCTTC	TRBJ1-2	15	-	TRBV4-3	TRBD1
CASSPSDSIHEQYF	TGTGCCAGCAGTCCAAGTGACAGTATCCACGAGCAGTACTTC	TRBJ2-7	14	-	TRBV7-9	-
CASSLASGGGNEQFF	TGTGCCAGCAGCTTAGCTAGCGGGGGAGGGAATGAGCAGTTCTTC	TRBJ2-1	15	-	TRBV11-2	TRBD2
CASSQDRGNSYEQYF	TGCGCCAGCAGCCAAGATCGGGGGAACTCCTACGAGCAGTACTTC	TRBJ2-7	15	-	TRBV4-3	-
CASSLDQGRGYNTEAFF	TGTGCCAGCAGCTTAGATCAGGGCCGCGGATATAACACTGAAGCTTTCTTT	TRBJ1-1	17	-	TRBV7-6	-
CASRGFLETQYF	TGTGCCAGCAGGGGCTTTCTGGAGACCCAGTACTTC	TRBJ2-5	12	-	TRBV5-6	-
CASSPGGTTGTGNEKLFF	TGTGCCAGCAGCCCGGGGGGGACCACCGGGACAGGGAATGAAAAACTGTTTTTT	TRBJ1-4	18	-	TRBV28	TRBD1
CASSHTEYYEQYF	TGTGCCAGTAGCCATACAGAATACTACGAGCAGTACTTC	TRBJ2-7	13	-	TRBV19	-
CASSEGAGNEKLFF	TGTGCCAGCAGTGAAGGTGCCGGTAATGAAAAACTGTTTTTT	TRBJ1-4	14	-	TRBV6-1	-
CASTSDTGEPFF	TGTGCCAGCACTTCCGACACCGGGGAGCCGTTTTTT	TRBJ2-2	12	-	TRBV6-4	-
CAWSVGDRDTGELFF	TGTGCCTGGAGTGTCGGAGATCGAGACACCGGGGAGCTGTTTTTT	TRBJ2-2	15	-	TRBV30	-
CASSAGLTYEQYF	TGTGCCAGCAGCGCAGGACTAACCTACGAGCAGTACTTC	TRBJ2-7	13	-	TRBV5-6	-
CASSQVGSRYEQYF	TGCGCCAGCAGCCAAGTCGGGAGCAGGTACGAGCAGTACTTC	TRBJ2-7	14	-	TRBV4-1	-
CASSEISGGYEQYF	TGTGCCAGCAGTGAAATCTCCGGGGGCTACGAGCAGTACTTC	TRBJ2-7	14	-	TRBV6-1	-
CASSSSGESLAGEVDTQYF	TGTGCCAGCAGCTCCTCCGGGGAATCGCTAGCGGGAGAAGTAGATACGCAGTATTTT	TRBJ2-3	19	-	TRBV11-3	TRBD2
CAIRRTEAYEQYF	TGTGCCATCAGACGGACAGAGGCCTACGAGCAGTACTTC	TRBJ2-7	13	-	TRBV10-3	-
CASSHPSNPSGGSYNEQFF	TGCGCCAGCAGCCACCCCTCAAACCCTAGCGGGGGCTCCTACAATGAGCAGTTCTTC	TRBJ2-1	19	-	TRBV4-1	TRBD2
CASSPAGIGTGELLF	TGTGCCAGCAGCCCCGCTGGGATCGGCACCGGGGAGCTGCTTTTT	TRBJ2-2	15	-	TRBV7-2	-
CASSDRAVGELFF	TGTGCCAGCAGTGACAGGGCCGTCGGGGAGCTGTTTTTT	TRBJ2-2	13	-	TRBV6-1	-
CATSRDQGINEQFF	TGTGCCACCAGCAGAGATCAGGGGATCAATGAGCAGTTCTTC	TRBJ2-1	14	-	TRBV15	-
CASSLPGHDTDTQYF	TGTGCCAGCAGTTTACCGGGACACGACACAGATACGCAGTATTTT	TRBJ2-3	15	-	TRBV27	-
CASSYLGTDAYEQYF	TGTGCCAGCAGTTACCTGGGGACTGACGCCTACGAGCAGTACTTC	TRBJ2-7	15	medium-sized	TRBV6-5	-
CASSFDSRNQPQHF	TGTGCCAGCAGCTTTGACAGCCGCAATCAGCCCCAGCATTTT	TRBJ1-5	14	few	TRBV7-9	-
CASPTRQGEKTEAFF	TGTGCCAGCCCCACCCGACAGGGGGAGAAGACTGAAGCTTTCTTT	TRBJ1-1	15	-	TRBV27	TRBD1
CATSRDGAGRGTETQYF	TGTGCCACCAGCAGAGATGGGGCAGGGAGGGGAACAGAGACCCAGTACTTC	TRBJ2-5	17	-	TRBV15	TRBD2
CAWSAPGQHTGELFF	TGTGCCTGGAGTGCTCCGGGACAGCACACCGGGGAGCTGTTTTTT	TRBJ2-2	15	-	TRBV30	TRBD1
CASSWGTGYDEQHF	TGCGCCAGCAGCTGGGGGACAGGGTACGACGAGCAGCACTTC	TRBJ2-7	14	-	TRBV5-1	TRBD1
CASSFVEGAVGEQYF	TGTGCCAGCAGTTTCGTGGAGGGGGCGGTCGGCGAGCAGTACTTC	TRBJ2-7	15	-	TRBV28	-
CASSFSRGIQYF	TGTGCCAGCAGTTTTTCACGGGGCATTCAGTACTTC	TRBJ2-4	12	-	TRBV27	-
CASSLVGVPSYEQYF	TGTGCCAGCAGCTTGGTTGGAGTTCCCTCCTACGAGCAGTACTTC	TRBJ2-7	15	few	TRBV5-5	-
CASRPTQREGRRLAKNIQYF	TGTGCCAGCAGGCCCACCCAGCGGGAGGGCCGGCGTTTAGCCAAAAACATTCAGTACTTC	TRBJ2-4	20	medium-sized	TRBV21-1	-
CASSFPPGQGDSYEQYF	TGTGCCAGCAGCTTTCCGCCGGGACAGGGGGACTCCTACGAGCAGTACTTC	TRBJ2-7	17	-	TRBV5-8	TRBD1
CASSEDAGPNQPQHF	TGTGCCAGCAGTGAAGATGCGGGACCCAATCAGCCCCAGCATTTT	TRBJ1-5	15	few	TRBV6-1	-
CAWSSAIESSPLHF	TGTGCCTGGAGTTCTGCGATCGAAAGTTCACCCCTCCACTTT	TRBJ1-6	14	-	TRBV30	-
CASSTAGTGAYNEQFF	TGCGCCAGCAGCACAGCCGGGACAGGGGCCTACAATGAGCAGTTCTTC	TRBJ2-1	16	-	TRBV5-1	TRBD1
CASSLSAGGPTGELFF	TGTGCCAGCAGTTTGTCGGCGGGGGGGCCGACCGGGGAGCTGTTTTTT	TRBJ2-2	16	-	TRBV28	TRBD2
CASSAQPGAGANVLTF	TGTGCCAGCAGCGCCCAACCAGGGGCTGGGGCCAACGTCCTGACTTTC	TRBJ2-6	16	-	TRBV6-4	-
CASSSGAGEQFF	TGTGCCAGCAGCTCAGGGGCAGGCGAGCAGTTCTTC	TRBJ2-1	12	few	TRBV7-9	-
CASSISTANEQFF	TGTGCCAGTAGTATAAGTACAGCCAATGAGCAGTTCTTC	TRBJ2-1	13	-	TRBV19	-